This TCR beta chain derives from a study of PD-1 blockade in classical Hodgkin lymphoma (dated by TCRdb to about 2020). With regard to the full study: To define a peripheral blood immune signature of response to PD-1 blockade in classical Hodgkin lymphoma, the study combined TCR beta sequencing with CyTOF. Paper-wide results and their limitations: Newly diagnosed patients were reported to have lower baseline TCR diversity than healthy donors, and relapsed/refractory patients were reported to have lower baseline TCR diversity still. The study was limited to a single clinical trial cohort, and causes of repertoire differences, possibly disease activity or prior therapy, remained undefined.

CDR1 and CDR2 are read off the germline V gene as SGHRS and YFSETQ. The CDR3, cysteine through phenylalanine, is 17 amino acids long. Just the 51-base CDR3 DNA is kept, in frame starting at base 1. V gives up 0 bases and J gives up 0 bases, and the segment between their germline ends measures 13 bases. Points on this clone: The target of this receptor is not known. Per-nucleotide qualities are absent, and no much larger clonotype sits a single base away.

The time point label, read with the paper, signifies: newly diagnosed, previously untreated cHL patient sample. CD8+ T cells were purified from thawed PBMCs by magnetic negative selection with a Miltenyi CD8+ T cell isolation kit. As a comparison group for the relapsed/refractory trial patients, PBMCs were sequenced from patients with newly diagnosed, previously untreated classical Hodgkin lymphoma. Peripheral blood was collected in 8 mL Vacutainer Cell Preparation Tubes, from which PBMCs were isolated by centrifugation and then cryopreserved. Purified CD4+ and CD8+ fractions were prepared only for cases with an additional available PBMC sample. Magnetically labelled cells were depleted on LS columns in a quadroMACS separator, and the flow-through was collected as the purified fraction. Genomic DNA was isolated using the Qiagen DNeasy kit from unsorted PBMCs as well as from negatively selected CD4+ and CD8+ fractions. TCR beta CDR3 regions were amplified by immunoSEQ multiplex PCR using primers annealing to V and J segments. A synthetic immune receptor repertoire was used to minimize amplification bias, and any residual bias was removed computationally once sequencing was done. The study's own analysis went as follows. Custom Python scripts were used to quantify repertoire diversity as the Shannon entropy index. Unsorted, CD4+ and CD8+ repertoires were examined separately, except in combined analyses, for which CD4+ and CD8+ sequences were merged in silico. Held by TCRdb, this immuneACCESS table contains in-frame sequences only and omits some clones. Under half of the omission traces to an unresolved V gene where checked; the cause of the rest is unknown. V and J calls and clone size are those listed in that table; D and trimming were worked out from the DNA. For this sample there are about 14,000 clones; about 89% appear just once. The top ten hold approximately 5% of the sample.

The V gene is TRBV5-1 and the J gene is TRBJ2-1; the best D guess is TRBD2, with 5 bases matching. The clonotype originates from a human donor with classical Hodgkin lymphoma. Input material: CD8+ T cells from blood. CDR3 loop: CASSLALVLSSYNEQFF. The sequence in DNA is TGCGCCAGCAGCTTGGCACTAGTCCTCAGCTCCTACAATGAGCAGTTCTTC.